One sample yielded the 2 T cell receptor beta chains listed below, sequenced in a study of shared clonotypes between healthy human individuals. Only in-frame clones appear in the TCRdb table, and some are missing; sequencing was by immunoSEQ multiplex PCR. The profile shows about 1,900,000 clones, roughly 94% of them singletons. Naive CD8 populations comprised CD45RO-negative cells positively selected for CCR7, excluding terminally differentiated effector memory CD45RA+ cells. The sequencing sample was made of naive CD8+ T cells sorted from blood. These receptors were taken from a man younger than 35 in good health.

The rearrangement joins TRBV5-6 to TRBJ2-1, with 9 bases that match TRBD2. Germline-derived CDR1 and CDR2 are SGHDT and YYEEEE. J lost 6 bases, V lost 4 bases, and 11 bases had no gene match. CDR3 length: 16 residues. This CDR3 is CASSGWGGRASNEQFF. As DNA, the CDR3 is TGTGCCAGCAGCGGGTGGGGCGGGAGGGCCTCCAATGAGCAGTTCTTC.

The chain employs TRBV7-2 and TRBJ2-1, with 11 bases lining up with TRBD2. V was pared by 1 base and J by 9 bases, with 5 bases of the junction left unmatched. CDR1 is SGHTA and CDR2 is FQGNSA in the germline V gene. This CDR3 comprises 15 residues. CDR3 bases: TGTGCCAGCAGCTTAGGAACTAGCGGGAGACTTGAGCAGTTCTTC. The encoded protein is CASSLGTSGRLEQFF.